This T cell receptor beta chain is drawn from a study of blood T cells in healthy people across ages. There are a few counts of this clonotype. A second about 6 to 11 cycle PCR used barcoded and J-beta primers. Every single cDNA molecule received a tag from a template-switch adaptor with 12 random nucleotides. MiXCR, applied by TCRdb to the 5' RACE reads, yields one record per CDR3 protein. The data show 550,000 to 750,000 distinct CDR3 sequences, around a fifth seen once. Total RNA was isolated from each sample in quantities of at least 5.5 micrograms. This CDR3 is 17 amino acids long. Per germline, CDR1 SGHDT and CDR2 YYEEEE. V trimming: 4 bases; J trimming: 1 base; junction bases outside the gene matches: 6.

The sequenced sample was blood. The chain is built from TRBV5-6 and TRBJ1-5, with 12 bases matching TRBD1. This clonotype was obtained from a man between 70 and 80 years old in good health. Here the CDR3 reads CASSQGTGGRSNQPQHF. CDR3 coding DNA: TGTGCCAGCAGCCAAGGGACAGGGGGCAGGAGCAATCAGCCCCAGCATTTT. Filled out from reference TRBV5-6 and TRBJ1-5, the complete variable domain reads DAGVTQSPTHLIKTRGQQVTLRCSPKSGHDTVSWYQQALGQGPQFIFQYYEEEERQRGNFPDRFSGHQFPNYSSELNVNALLLGDSALYLCASSQGTGGRSNQPQHFGDGTRLSIL.